The rows below give T cell receptor beta chains drawn from one sample of a study of CD8 T cells in Susac syndrome. MiXCR, run by TCRdb on the immunoSEQ multiplex PCR reads, gives a single entry per CDR3 protein. Here the sample spans tens of thousands of distinct CDR3 sequences, approximately 95% being singletons. The sequenced sample was CD8+ T cells from PBMCs. The receptors derive from a human donor with Susac syndrome. Each CDR3 is given with its conserved first and last residue. Fields, in order: clone size, V gene, CDR3 length, D gene, J gene, CDR3 protein, CDR3 DNA. D genes are given only for firm matches. Only part of the rows carry a size: once, few, many, or a class if the clone is expanded.

>-|TRBV10-2|15|TRBD1|TRBJ1-5
CASLVQGAGNQPQHF
TGCGCCAGCCTAGTACAGGGGGCCGGCAATCAGCCCCAGCATTTT
>-|TRBV24-1|16|-|TRBJ2-2
CATSDLGKENTGELFF
TGTGCCACCAGTGACTTGGGGAAGGAGAACACCGGGGAGCTGTTTTTT
>-|TRBV6-2/TRBV6-3|15|-|TRBJ2-1
CASSYYWDQYNEQFF
TGTGCCAGCAGTTACTACTGGGACCAATACAATGAGCAGTTCTTC
>once|TRBV19|16|TRBD1|TRBJ1-1
CASSPRDRGWGTEAFF
TGTGCCAGTAGTCCACGGGACAGGGGTTGGGGCACTGAAGCTTTCTTT
>-|TRBV29-1|19|TRBD2|TRBJ2-1
CSVASGLAGPTSSYNEQFF
TGCAGCGTTGCGTCGGGACTAGCGGGGCCCACGAGCTCCTACAATGAGCAGTTCTTC
>-|TRBV6-5|11|-|TRBJ1-1
CASRGAVEAFF
TGTGCCAGCAGGGGTGCGGTTGAAGCTTTCTTT
>-|TRBV29-1|15|-|TRBJ2-1
CSVSFSGGASGEQFF
TGCAGCGTTAGTTTCTCTGGCGGGGCCTCGGGTGAGCAGTTCTTC
>-|TRBV7-9|13|-|TRBJ2-3
CASSLGPQDTQYF
TGTGCCAGCAGCCTAGGACCCCAAGATACGCAGTATTTT
>-|TRBV18|14|-|TRBJ2-5
CASSPRAGLETQYF
TGTGCCAGCTCACCACGGGCGGGGTTGGAGACCCAGTACTTC
>-|TRBV20-1|13|-|TRBJ1-2
CSARGVGDYGYTF
TGCAGTGCTAGAGGGGTTGGGGACTATGGCTACACCTTC
>once|TRBV5-4|13|-|TRBJ1-2
CASSGGGPHGCTF
TGTGCCAGCAGCGGCGGGGGGCCTCATGGCTGCACCTTC
>-|TRBV18|14|-|TRBJ2-1
CASSPPLARDEQFF
TGTGCCAGCTCACCACCTCTAGCGCGGGACGAGCAGTTCTTC
>-|TRBV7-2|13|-|TRBJ2-7
CASSLGGLYEQYF
TGTGCCAGCAGCTTAGGAGGACTCTACGAGCAGTACTTC
>-|TRBV20-1|13|TRBD2|TRBJ2-1
CSANPGLVAEQFF
TGCAGTGCTAACCCGGGACTAGTTGCCGAGCAGTTCTTC
>-|TRBV11-2|18|TRBD1|TRBJ2-2
CASSLSGGRYRGTGELFF
TGTGCCAGCAGCTTATCAGGGGGAAGATACAGGGGCACCGGGGAGCTGTTTTTT
>-|TRBV5-5|16|-|TRBJ2-3
CASSPGVSGSTDTQYF
TGTGCCAGCAGCCCCGGGGTATCGGGGAGCACAGATACGCAGTATTTT
>-|TRBV9|15|TRBD1|TRBJ2-5
CASSVATGGKETQYF
TGTGCCAGCAGCGTAGCTACAGGGGGTAAAGAGACCCAGTACTTC
>-|TRBV7-2|14|TRBD1|TRBJ1-4
CASSLDRGDEKLFF
TGTGCCAGCAGCTTAGACAGGGGTGATGAAAAACTGTTTTTT
>-|TRBV7-3|14|-|TRBJ1-1
CASSLVQGNTEAFF
TGTGCCAGCAGCTTAGTACAGGGTAACACTGAAGCTTTCTTT
>once|TRBV29-1|13|-|TRBJ1-1
CSVSHEGNTEAFF
TGCAGCGTTTCTCATGAGGGGAACACTGAAGCTTTCTTT
>-|TRBV18|16|-|TRBJ1-1
CASSPNLGQRNTEAFF
TGTGCCAGCTCACCAAACTTAGGACAGAGGAACACTGAAGCTTTCTTT
>-|TRBV5-8|16|-|TRBJ1-4
CASSRGQRGTNEKLFF
TGTGCCAGCAGCCGCGGACAGAGAGGGACTAATGAAAAACTGTTTTTT
>-|TRBV20-1|16|TRBD2|TRBJ2-1
CSARGLAGATYNEQFF
TGCAGTGCTAGAGGACTAGCGGGGGCGACCTACAATGAGCAGTTCTTC
>-|TRBV9|15|-|TRBJ2-1
CASSVVEGRSNEQFF
TGTGCCAGCAGCGTAGTGGAAGGTAGGAGCAATGAGCAGTTCTTC
>-|TRBV19|15|-|TRBJ1-5
CASSIVADSNQPQHF
TGTGCCAGTAGTATAGTAGCGGATAGCAATCAGCCCCAGCATTTT
>-|TRBV9|14|-|TRBJ2-7
CASSVGVGGYEQYF
TGTGCCAGCAGCGTAGGCGTCGGGGGCTACGAGCAGTACTTC
>-|TRBV28|14|-|TRBJ2-1
CASSLRGNDNEQFF
TGTGCCAGCAGTTTACGGGGTAACGACAATGAGCAGTTCTTC
>once|TRBV7-9|12|-|TRBJ1-1
CASRPPGTEAFF
TGTGCCAGCAGACCTCCCGGCACTGAAGCTTTCTTT
>-|TRBV27|12|TRBD1|TRBJ1-2
CASRTGVYGYTF
TGTGCCAGCAGGACAGGGGTCTATGGCTACACCTTC
>-|TRBV4-1|17|-|TRBJ2-1
CASSQYRTQDSYNEQFF
TGCGCCAGCAGCCAGTACCGGACGCAAGATTCCTACAATGAGCAGTTCTTC
>-|TRBV30|14|TRBD1|TRBJ1-5
CAWSVGQGRQPQHF
TGTGCCTGGAGTGTAGGACAGGGCCGACAGCCCCAGCATTTT
>once|TRBV29-1|16|TRBD1|TRBJ2-1
CSVEEEGQGSSYEQFF
TGCAGCGTTGAAGAAGAAGGACAGGGGAGTTCTTATGAGCAGTTCTTC
>-|TRBV29-1|11|-|TRBJ1-2
CSCRDLYGYTF
TGCAGTTGCCGGGACCTCTATGGCTACACCTTC
>once|TRBV13|16|TRBD1|TRBJ1-3
CASSLSRRTGENTIYF
TGTGCCAGCAGCTTGTCAAGAAGGACAGGGGAGAACACCATATATTTT
>-|TRBV7-6|15|-|TRBJ1-4
CASSPSGATNEKLFF
TGTGCCAGCAGCCCCTCAGGGGCGACTAATGAAAAACTGTTTTTT
>-|TRBV6-5|18|-|TRBJ1-4
CASSYSPPTGMVNEKLFF
TGTGCCAGCAGTTACTCTCCCCCGACAGGAATGGTCAATGAAAAACTGTTTTTT
>once|TRBV19|12|-|TRBJ1-2
CASSISGGGYTF
TGTGCCAGTAGTATATCTGGAGGAGGCTACACCTTC
>once|TRBV7-9|12|TRBD1|TRBJ1-2
CASSSGGRGYTF
TGTGCCAGCAGCTCAGGGGGCAGGGGCTACACCTTC
>-|TRBV20-1|11|-|TRBJ2-5
CSAEDEETQYF
TGCAGTGCGGAAGATGAAGAGACCCAGTACTTC
>-|TRBV30|14|-|TRBJ1-1
CALWAFLENTEAFF
TGTGCCTTATGGGCATTCCTGGAGAACACTGAAGCTTTCTTT
>-|TRBV19|12|-|TRBJ2-3
CASSISADTQYF
TGTGCCAGTAGTATTTCGGCAGATACGCAGTATTTT
>-|TRBV5-1|14|-|TRBJ2-1
CASSRGEPVAGQFF
TGCGCCAGCAGCAGGGGGGAACCGGTAGCGGGGCAGTTCTTC
>-|TRBV19|13|-|TRBJ1-4
CASNRQVGEKLFF
TGTGCCAGTAATCGACAGGTGGGGGAAAAACTGTTTTTT
>-|TRBV18|13|-|TRBJ2-5
CASSPGSQETQYF
TGTGCCAGCTCACCGGGGAGCCAAGAGACCCAGTACTTC
>-|TRBV25-1|15|-|TRBJ1-6
CASSEVSPQNSPLHF
TGTGCCAGCAGTGAGGTCTCCCCACAAAATTCACCCCTCCACTTT
>-|TRBV4-3|14|-|TRBJ1-1
CASSQGQGRPEAFF
TGCGCCAGCAGCCAAGGGCAGGGGAGGCCTGAAGCTTTCTTT
>-|TRBV5-1|16|TRBD1|TRBJ2-5
CASSSTRSGGRETQYF
TGCGCCAGCAGCTCCACGCGATCAGGGGGAAGGGAGACCCAGTACTTC
>-|TRBV23-1|17|-|TRBJ1-4
CASSRPGAAGTNEKLFF
TGCGCCAGCAGTCGTCCGGGGGCGGCGGGCACTAATGAAAAACTGTTTTTT
>-|TRBV6-6|11|-|TRBJ2-3
CASSRGDTQYF
TGTGCCAGCAGTCGGGGGGATACGCAGTATTTT
>-|TRBV30|14|TRBD1|TRBJ1-4
CAWTSDRKNEKLFF
TGTGCCTGGACCTCGGACAGGAAAAATGAAAAACTGTTTTTT
>-|TRBV28|16|-|TRBJ2-7
CASILGRRIFSYEQYF
TGTGCCAGCATCTTGGGACGGCGGATCTTCTCCTACGAGCAGTACTTC
>-|TRBV23-1|16|TRBD1|TRBJ2-7
CASSHLRDRAIYEQYF
TGCGCCAGCAGTCACCTACGGGACAGGGCTATCTACGAGCAGTACTTC
>-|TRBV30|13|-|TRBJ2-1
CAWSVDWGNEQFF
TGTGCCTGGAGTGTGGACTGGGGCAATGAGCAGTTCTTC